This T cell receptor (beta chain) is from a study of T cells expressing NK-cell markers. This CDR3 is 18 amino acids long. Looked up from germline, CDR1 is KGHDR and CDR2 is SFDVKD. UMIs accompanied the 5'RACE template switching by which TCR beta cDNA was made. No DNA is given; TCRdb re-called the 5' RACE reads and lists each CDR3 protein once. This listing includes some 460,000 distinct CDR3 sequences. The gene calls are TRBV24-1 and TRBJ2-1; TCRdb proposes TRBD1, but this gene call is untestable without DNA. Sequencing was performed on blood T cells: a sorted CD56 or NKG2C T cell subset, CD4+ or CD8+ T cells, or bulk PBMC T cells (not recorded which). The TCR was taken from a woman in her forties or fifties in good health. The CDR3 loop is CATSDRGRGPRGGNEQFF.